This is a list of T cell receptor beta chains from one sample in a study of blood T cell repertoires in COVID-19. The protocol was immunoSEQ multiplex PCR, while the TCRdb copy is restricted to in-frame clones and leaves out a portion. This sample yields about 210,000 clones, of which 88% are seen a single time; 0.55% to 0.75% belongs to the top ten. Sequencing was performed on peripheral blood. These receptors all come from a man aged 35-49 years with acute or convalescent COVID-19. Each CDR3 is given with its conserved first and last residue. D genes are given only for firm matches. Some rows mark clone size as missing; the rest say once, few, many or name a class of expanded clone.

V gene,J gene,clone size,D gene,CDR3 protein,CDR3 DNA
TRBV21-1,TRBJ1-2,-,-,CAKLIRCDSSWECGYTF,TGTGCCAAACTAATACGATGTGACAGCTCCTGGGAATGTGGCTACACCTTC
TRBV27,TRBJ1-1,-,TRBD1,CARYRGAEAFF,TGTGCCAGATACAGGGGGGCCGAAGCTTTCTTT
TRBV5-1,TRBJ1-6,few,TRBD1,CASSPLDRDNSPLHF,TGCGCCAGCAGCCCTCTTGACAGGGATAATTCACCCCTCCACTTT
TRBV3-1/TRBV3-2,TRBJ1-1,-,-,CASSRGRRGLTEAFF,TGTGCCAGCAGCAGAGGGAGGAGGGGCCTGACTGAAGCTTTCTTT
TRBV7-3,TRBJ2-1,-,TRBD2,CASSPGTSGLNEQFF,TGTGCCAGCAGCCCTGGGACTAGCGGACTCAATGAGCAGTTCTTC
TRBV5-4,TRBJ2-1,-,TRBD2,CASSSGTTINEQFF,TGTGCCAGCAGTTCCGGGACTACAATAAATGAGCAGTTCTTC
TRBV7-3,TRBJ2-5,-,-,CASSPATGGVQETQYF,TGTGCCAGCAGCCCCGCCACCGGAGGGGTACAAGAGACCCAGTACTTC
TRBV6-9,TRBJ2-7,-,-,CASKPEGREQYF,TGTGCCTCGAAACCAGAGGGGAGGGAGCAGTACTTC
TRBV3-1/TRBV3-2,TRBJ2-7,-,-,CASSHGPYYEQYF,TGTGCCAGCAGCCACGGTCCTTACTACGAGCAGTACTTC
TRBV4-2,TRBJ2-3,-,TRBD2,CASSQVAGGGADTQYF,TGTGCCAGCAGCCAAGTGGCGGGGGGAGGGGCAGATACGCAGTATTTT
TRBV15,TRBJ1-6,-,-,CATSREVRVNSPLHF,TGTGCCACCAGCAGAGAAGTGAGGGTTAATTCACCCCTCCACTTT
TRBV11-3,TRBJ2-5,once,TRBD2,CASSLDPPQLGLASETQYF,TGTGCCAGCAGCTTAGATCCCCCCCAACTGGGACTAGCGTCGGAGACCCAGTACTTC
TRBV30,TRBJ2-5,-,-,CAWSLGTGSQETQYF,TGTGCCTGGAGCCTCGGCACAGGGAGTCAAGAGACCCAGTACTTC
TRBV6-5,TRBJ1-2,-,TRBD1,CAGGQIFYGYTF,TGTGCCGGGGGACAGATCTTTTATGGCTACACCTTC
TRBV7-9,TRBJ2-7,-,TRBD2,CASSSRASGSYEQYF,TGTGCCAGCAGCTCTCGGGCTAGCGGGAGCTACGAGCAGTACTTC
TRBV9,TRBJ1-1,-,-,CASSVARNTEAFF,TGTGCCAGCAGCGTAGCCCGGAACACTGAAGCTTTCTTT
TRBV6-5,TRBJ2-7,-,TRBD1,CASSLGGTGVTEQYF,TGTGCCAGCAGCCTTGGGGGGACAGGGGTAACCGAGCAGTACTTC
TRBV7-8,TRBJ2-3,once,-,CASSLTRGAVYFTDTQYF,TGTGCCAGCAGCTTAACGCGCGGGGCGGTATATTTCACAGATACGCAGTATTTT